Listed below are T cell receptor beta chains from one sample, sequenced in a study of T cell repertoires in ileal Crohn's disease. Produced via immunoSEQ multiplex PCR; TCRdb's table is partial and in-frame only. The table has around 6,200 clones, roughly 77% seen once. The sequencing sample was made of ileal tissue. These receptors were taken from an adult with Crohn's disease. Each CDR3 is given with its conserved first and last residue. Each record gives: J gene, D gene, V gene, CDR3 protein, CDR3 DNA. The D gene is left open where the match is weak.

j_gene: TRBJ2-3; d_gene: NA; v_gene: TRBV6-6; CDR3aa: CASSSHPRDTQYF; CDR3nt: TGTGCCAGCAGTTCCCATCCTCGGGATACGCAGTATTTT
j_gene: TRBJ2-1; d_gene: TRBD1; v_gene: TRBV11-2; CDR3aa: CASSRQGAGEQFF; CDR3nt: TGTGCCAGCAGCAGACAGGGGGCTGGTGAGCAGTTCTTC
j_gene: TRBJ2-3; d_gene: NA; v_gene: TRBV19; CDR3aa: CASSPGLRQSRTDTQYF; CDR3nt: TGTGCCAGTAGTCCGGGACTGAGGCAAAGTCGCACAGATACGCAGTATTTT
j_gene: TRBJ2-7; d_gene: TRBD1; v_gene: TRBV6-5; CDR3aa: CASSYSRGQGREQYF; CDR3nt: TGTGCCAGCAGTTACTCGAGAGGACAGGGGCGCGAGCAGTACTTC
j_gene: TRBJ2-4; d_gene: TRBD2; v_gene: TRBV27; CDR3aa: CASSPIAGVQNIQYF; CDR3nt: TGTGCCAGCAGTCCAATAGCGGGAGTGCAAAACATTCAGTACTTC
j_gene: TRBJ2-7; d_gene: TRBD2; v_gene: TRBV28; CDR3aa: CASSFVAGVREQYF; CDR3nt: TGTGCCAGCAGTTTCGTAGCGGGGGTCCGCGAGCAGTACTTC
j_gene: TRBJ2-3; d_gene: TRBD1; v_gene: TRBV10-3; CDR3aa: CAISGIGQRQGDTQYF; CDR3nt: TGTGCCATCAGTGGTATCGGACAACGACAGGGAGATACGCAGTATTTT
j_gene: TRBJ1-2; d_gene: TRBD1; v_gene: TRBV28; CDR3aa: CASSLSLGLGQNGYTF; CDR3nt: TGTGCCAGCAGTTTATCGCTCGGGCTGGGACAGAATGGCTACACCTTC
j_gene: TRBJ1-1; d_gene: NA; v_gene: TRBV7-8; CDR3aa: CASSPQGLNTEAFF; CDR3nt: TGTGCCAGCAGCCCACAGGGTTTGAACACTGAAGCTTTCTTT
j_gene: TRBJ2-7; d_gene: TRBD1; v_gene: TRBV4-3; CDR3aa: CASSQDFRDRGHEQYF; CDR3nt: TGCGCCAGCAGCCAAGATTTTCGGGACAGGGGCCACGAGCAGTACTTC
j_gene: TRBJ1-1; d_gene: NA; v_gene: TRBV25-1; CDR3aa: CASSPMAGGDTEAFF; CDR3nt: TGTGCCAGCAGTCCAATGGCGGGGGGGGACACTGAAGCTTTCTTT
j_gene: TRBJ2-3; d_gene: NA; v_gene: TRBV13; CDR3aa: CASSLSGTQYF; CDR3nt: TGTGCCAGCAGCTTGTCGGGAACGCAGTATTTT
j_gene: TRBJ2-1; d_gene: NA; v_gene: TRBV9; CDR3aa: CASSVSGVNNEQFF; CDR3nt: TGTGCCAGCAGCGTATCGGGGGTTAACAATGAGCAGTTCTTC
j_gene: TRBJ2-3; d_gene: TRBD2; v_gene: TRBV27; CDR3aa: CASSRAGGPRADTQYF; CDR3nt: TGTGCCTCCTCCCGGGCGGGAGGGCCTAGGGCAGATACGCAGTATTTT
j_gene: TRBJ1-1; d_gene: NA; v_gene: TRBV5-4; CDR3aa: CASSGGGHRFAEAFF; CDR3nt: TGTGCCAGCAGCGGGGGGGGACATCGCTTCGCTGAAGCTTTCTTT
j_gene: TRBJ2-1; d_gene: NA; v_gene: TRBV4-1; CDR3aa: CASSQVFGGPNYNEQFF; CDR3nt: TGCGCCAGCAGCCAAGTCTTTGGAGGTCCCAATTACAATGAGCAGTTCTTC
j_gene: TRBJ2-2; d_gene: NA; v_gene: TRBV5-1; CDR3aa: CASSPFRDTGELFF; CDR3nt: TGCGCCAGCAGCCCCTTCAGGGACACCGGGGAGCTGTTTTTT
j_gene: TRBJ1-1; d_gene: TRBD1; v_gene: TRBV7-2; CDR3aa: CASSLVPGGPDTEAFF; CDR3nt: TGTGCCAGCAGCTTAGTGCCAGGGGGTCCGGACACTGAAGCTTTCTTT